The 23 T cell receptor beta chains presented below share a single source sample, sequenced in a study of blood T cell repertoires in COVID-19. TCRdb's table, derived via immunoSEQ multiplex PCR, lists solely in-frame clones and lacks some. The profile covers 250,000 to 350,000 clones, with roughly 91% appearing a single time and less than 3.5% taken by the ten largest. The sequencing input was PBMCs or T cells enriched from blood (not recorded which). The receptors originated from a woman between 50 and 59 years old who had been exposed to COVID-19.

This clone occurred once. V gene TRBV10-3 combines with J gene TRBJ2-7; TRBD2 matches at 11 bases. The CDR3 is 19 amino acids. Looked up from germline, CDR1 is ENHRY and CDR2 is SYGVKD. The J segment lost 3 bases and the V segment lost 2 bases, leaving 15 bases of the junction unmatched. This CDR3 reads CAISEPGLAGGFFIYEQYF. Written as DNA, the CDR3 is TGTGCCATCAGTGAGCCTGGTCTAGCGGGGGGTTTTTTTATCTACGAGCAGTACTTC.

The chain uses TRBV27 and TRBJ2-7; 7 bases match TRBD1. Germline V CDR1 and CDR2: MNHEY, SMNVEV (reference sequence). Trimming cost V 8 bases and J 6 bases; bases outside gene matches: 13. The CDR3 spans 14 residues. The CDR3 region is CASGSGTVVVEQYF. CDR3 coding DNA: TGTGCCAGCGGCTCGGGGACAGTTGTAGTCGAGCAGTACTTC.

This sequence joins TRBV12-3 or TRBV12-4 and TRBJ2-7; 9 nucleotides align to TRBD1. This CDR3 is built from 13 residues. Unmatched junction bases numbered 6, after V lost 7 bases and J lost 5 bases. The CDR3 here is CASKGTGIHEQYF. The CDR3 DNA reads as TGTGCCAGCAAAGGGACAGGGATTCACGAGCAGTACTTC.

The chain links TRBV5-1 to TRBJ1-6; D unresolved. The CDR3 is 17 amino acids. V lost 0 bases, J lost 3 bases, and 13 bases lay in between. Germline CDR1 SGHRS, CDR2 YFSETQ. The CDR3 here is CASSLVGSLNYNSPLHF. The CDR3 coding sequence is TGCGCCAGCAGCTTGGTGGGCAGTCTAAACTATAATTCACCCCTCCACTTT. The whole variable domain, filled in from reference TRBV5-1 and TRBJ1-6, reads KAGVTQTPRYLIKTRGQQVTLSCSPISGHRSVSWYQQTPGQGLQFLFEYFSETQRNKGNFPGRFSGRQFSNSRSEMNVSTLELGDSALYLCASSLVGSLNYNSPLHFGNGTRLTVT.

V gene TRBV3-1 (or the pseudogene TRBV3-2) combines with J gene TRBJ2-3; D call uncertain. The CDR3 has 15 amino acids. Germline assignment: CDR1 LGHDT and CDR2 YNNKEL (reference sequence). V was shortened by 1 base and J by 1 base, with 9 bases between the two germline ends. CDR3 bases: TGTGCCAGCAGCCAAGTGGGTCAGGGCACAGATACGCAGTATTTT. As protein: CASSQVGQGTDTQYF.

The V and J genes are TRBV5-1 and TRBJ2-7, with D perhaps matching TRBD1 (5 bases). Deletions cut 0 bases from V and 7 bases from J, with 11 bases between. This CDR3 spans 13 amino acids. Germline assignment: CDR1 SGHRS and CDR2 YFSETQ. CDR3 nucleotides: TGCGCCAGCAGCTTGGACAGGTCCATGGAGCAGTACTTC. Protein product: CASSLDRSMEQYF. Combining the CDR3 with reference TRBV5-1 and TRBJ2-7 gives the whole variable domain KAGVTQTPRYLIKTRGQQVTLSCSPISGHRSVSWYQQTPGQGLQFLFEYFSETQRNKGNFPGRFSGRQFSNSRSEMNVSTLELGDSALYLCASSLDRSMEQYFGPGTRLTVT.

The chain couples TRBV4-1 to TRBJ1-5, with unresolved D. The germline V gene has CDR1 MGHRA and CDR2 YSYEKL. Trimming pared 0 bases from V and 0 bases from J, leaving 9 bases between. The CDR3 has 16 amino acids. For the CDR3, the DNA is TGCGCCAGCAGCCAAGAGGTGGCCCCTAGCAATCAGCCCCAGCATTTT. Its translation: CASSQEVAPSNQPQHF.

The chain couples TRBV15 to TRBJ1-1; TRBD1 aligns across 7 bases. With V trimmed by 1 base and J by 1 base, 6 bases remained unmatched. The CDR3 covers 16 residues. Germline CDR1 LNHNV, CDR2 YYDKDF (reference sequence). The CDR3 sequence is CATSRGARDRNTEAFF. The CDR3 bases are TGTGCCACCAGCAGAGGTGCCCGGGACAGGAACACTGAAGCTTTCTTT.

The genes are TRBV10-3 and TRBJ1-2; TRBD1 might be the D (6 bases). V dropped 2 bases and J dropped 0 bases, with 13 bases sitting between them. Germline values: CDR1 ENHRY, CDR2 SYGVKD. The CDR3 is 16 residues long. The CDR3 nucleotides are TGTGCCATCAGTGAGATAACAGGGAATCCTAACTATGGCTACACCTTC. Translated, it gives CAISEITGNPNYGYTF.

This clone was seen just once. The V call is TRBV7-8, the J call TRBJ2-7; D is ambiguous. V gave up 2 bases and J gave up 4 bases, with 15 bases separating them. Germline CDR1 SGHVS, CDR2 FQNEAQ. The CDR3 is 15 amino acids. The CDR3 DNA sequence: TGTGCCAGCAGCTTACGTCTTGGCGGAATTTACGAGCAGTACTTC. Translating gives CASSLRLGGIYEQYF.

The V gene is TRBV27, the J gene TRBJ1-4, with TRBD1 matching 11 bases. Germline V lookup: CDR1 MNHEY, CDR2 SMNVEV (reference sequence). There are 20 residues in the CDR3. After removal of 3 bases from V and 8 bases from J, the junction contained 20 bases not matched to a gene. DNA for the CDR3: TGTGCCAGCAGTTTGCGAGGGCTCAGGACAGGGGGCGGGGGGAAAGAAAAACTGTTTTTT. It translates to CASSLRGLRTGGGGKEKLFF.

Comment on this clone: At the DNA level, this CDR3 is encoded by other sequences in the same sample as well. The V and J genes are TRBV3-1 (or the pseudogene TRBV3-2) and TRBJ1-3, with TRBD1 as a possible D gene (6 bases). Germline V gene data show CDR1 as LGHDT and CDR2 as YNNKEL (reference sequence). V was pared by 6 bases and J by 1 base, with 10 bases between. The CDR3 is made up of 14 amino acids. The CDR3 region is CASSLQGSGNTIYF. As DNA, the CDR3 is TGTGCCAGCAGTTTACAGGGTTCTGGAAACACCATATATTTT.

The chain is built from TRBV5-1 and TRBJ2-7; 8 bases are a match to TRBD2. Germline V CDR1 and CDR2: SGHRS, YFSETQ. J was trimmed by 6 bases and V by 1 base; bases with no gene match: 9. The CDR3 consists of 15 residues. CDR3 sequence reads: CASSLMSGGISEQYF. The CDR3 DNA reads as TGCGCCAGCAGCTTGATGAGCGGGGGAATCAGCGAGCAGTACTTC.

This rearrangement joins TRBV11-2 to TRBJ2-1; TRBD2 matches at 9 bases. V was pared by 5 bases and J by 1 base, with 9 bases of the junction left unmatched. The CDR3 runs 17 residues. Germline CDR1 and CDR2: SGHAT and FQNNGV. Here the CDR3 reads CASSLIPSGGSYNEQFF. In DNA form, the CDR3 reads TGTGCCAGCAGCCTGATACCCAGCGGGGGGTCCTACAATGAGCAGTTCTTC. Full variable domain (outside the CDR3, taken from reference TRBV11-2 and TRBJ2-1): EAGVAQSPRYKIIEKRQSVAFWCNPISGHATLYWYQQILGQGPKLLIQFQNNGVVDDSQLPKDRFSAERLKGVDSTLKIQPAKLEDSAVYLCASSLIPSGGSYNEQFFGPGTRLTVL.

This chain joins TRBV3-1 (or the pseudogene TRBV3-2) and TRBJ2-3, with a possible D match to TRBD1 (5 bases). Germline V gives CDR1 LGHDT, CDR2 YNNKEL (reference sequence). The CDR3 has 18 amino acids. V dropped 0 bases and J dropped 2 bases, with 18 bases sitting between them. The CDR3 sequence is CASSQERRALFSTDTQYF. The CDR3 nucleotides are TGTGCCAGCAGCCAAGAGCGCAGGGCGCTCTTTTCCACAGATACGCAGTATTTT.

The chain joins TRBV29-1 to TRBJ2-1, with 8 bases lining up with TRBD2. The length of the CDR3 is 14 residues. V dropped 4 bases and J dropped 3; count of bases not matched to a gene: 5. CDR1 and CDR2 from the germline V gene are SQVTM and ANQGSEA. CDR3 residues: CSVGRTSSYNEQFF. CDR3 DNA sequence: TGCAGCGTTGGAAGGACTAGCAGCTACAATGAGCAGTTCTTC.

The CDR3 bases are TGTGCCAGCAGCTTCGGAGGGCAGATGCACTCCTACAATGAGCAGTTCTTC. Translation gives CASSFGGQMHSYNEQFF. The chain couples TRBV5-8 to TRBJ2-1; maybe TRBD2 (6 bases). Between the trimmed V and J ends, which lost 2 bases and 0 bases, there was a span of 15 bases. The V gene's germline CDR1 is SGHTS and CDR2 YDEGEE. This CDR3 has 17 amino acids.

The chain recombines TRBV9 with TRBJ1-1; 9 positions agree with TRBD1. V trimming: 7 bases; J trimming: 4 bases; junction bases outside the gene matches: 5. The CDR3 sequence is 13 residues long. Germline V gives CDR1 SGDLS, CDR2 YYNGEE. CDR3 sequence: CASGTGLATEAFF. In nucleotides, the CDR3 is TGTGCCAGCGGGACAGGGTTGGCCACTGAAGCTTTCTTT.

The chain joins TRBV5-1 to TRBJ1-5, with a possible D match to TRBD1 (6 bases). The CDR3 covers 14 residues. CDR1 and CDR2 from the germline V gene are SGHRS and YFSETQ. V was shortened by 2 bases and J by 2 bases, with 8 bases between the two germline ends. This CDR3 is CASSFSGGNQPQHF. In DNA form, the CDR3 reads TGCGCCAGCAGCTTTTCAGGGGGCAATCAGCCCCAGCATTTT.

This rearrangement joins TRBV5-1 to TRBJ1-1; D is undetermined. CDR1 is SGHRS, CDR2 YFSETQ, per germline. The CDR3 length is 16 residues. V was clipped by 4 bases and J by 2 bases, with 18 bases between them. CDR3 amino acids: CASSPGAVVSNTEAFF. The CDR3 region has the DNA TGCGCCAGCAGCCCTGGCGCGGTCGTAAGTAACACTGAAGCTTTCTTT.

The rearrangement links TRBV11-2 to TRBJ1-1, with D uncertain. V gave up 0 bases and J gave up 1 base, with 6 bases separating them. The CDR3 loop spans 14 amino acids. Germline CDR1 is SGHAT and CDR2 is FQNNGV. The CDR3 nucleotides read TGTGCCAGCAGCTTAGATAACAGGAACACTGAAGCTTTCTTT. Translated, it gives CASSLDNRNTEAFF.

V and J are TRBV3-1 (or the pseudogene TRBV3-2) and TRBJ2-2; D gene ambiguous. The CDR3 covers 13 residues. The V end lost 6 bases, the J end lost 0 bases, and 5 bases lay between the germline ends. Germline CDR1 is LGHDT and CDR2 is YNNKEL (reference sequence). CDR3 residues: CASRSTNTGELFF. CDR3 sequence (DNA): TGTGCCAGCAGGTCAACGAACACCGGGGAGCTGTTTTTT.

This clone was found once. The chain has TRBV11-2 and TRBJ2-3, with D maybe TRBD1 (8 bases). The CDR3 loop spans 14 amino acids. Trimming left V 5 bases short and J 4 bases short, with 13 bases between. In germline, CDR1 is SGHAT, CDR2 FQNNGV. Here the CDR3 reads CASSPQGGADTQYF. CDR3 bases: TGTGCCAGCAGCCCACAGGGGGGGGCAGATACGCAGTATTTT.